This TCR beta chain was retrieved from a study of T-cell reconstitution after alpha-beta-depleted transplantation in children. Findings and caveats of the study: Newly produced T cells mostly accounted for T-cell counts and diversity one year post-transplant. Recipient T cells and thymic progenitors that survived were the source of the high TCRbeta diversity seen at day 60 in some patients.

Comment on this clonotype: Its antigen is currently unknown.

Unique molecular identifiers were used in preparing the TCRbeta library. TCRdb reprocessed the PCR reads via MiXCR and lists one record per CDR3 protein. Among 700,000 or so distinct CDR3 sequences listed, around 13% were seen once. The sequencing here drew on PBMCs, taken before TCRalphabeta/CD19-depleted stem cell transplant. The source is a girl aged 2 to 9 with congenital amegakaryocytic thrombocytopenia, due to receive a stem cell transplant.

This chain's CDR3 is CATTRTMNTEAFF. CDR3 DNA sequence: TGTGCCACAACAAGGACGATGAACACTGAAGCTTTCTTT. The chain uses TRBV14 and TRBJ1-1; D is uncertain. With 10 bases removed from V and 0 bases from J, the gap between germline ends came to 12 bases. This CDR3 has 13 residues. Germline V lookup: CDR1 SGHDN, CDR2 FVKESK.